The clone carrying this TCR beta chain was detected only once. The antigen is undetermined. This sample stems from a study of graft-versus-host responses after intestinal transplantation. Study context: The recipients all started with anti-thymocyte globulin induction and then took tacrolimus and steroids for 3 to 4 years. Study findings and constraints: Within the allografts of patients who had graft-donor T cell macrochimerism, graft-versus-host to host-versus-graft clonal ratios were high.

This CDR3 spans 8 amino acids. The germline gives CDR1 MNHNS, CDR2 SASEGT. The V end lost 7 bases, the J end lost 6 bases, and 1 base lay between the germline ends. The protocol was immunoSEQ multiplex PCR, while the TCRdb copy is restricted to in-frame clones and leaves out a portion. Of around 40,000 clones listed, roughly four fifths are singletons. V usage is TRBV6-1 and J usage is TRBJ2-7; D not resolved. The specimen was PBMCs, collected about 1,000 days after transplant. The sequence was obtained from a human patient who received an intestinal transplant, so some T cells may come from the graft donor. For the CDR3, the DNA is TGTGCCAGCATCGAGCAGTACTTC. This codes for CASIEQYF.